These 8 T cell receptor beta chains were all obtained from the same sample, sequenced in a study of CD8+CD57+ T cells in acquired aplastic anemia. TCR beta VDJ and CDR3 profiling used genomic DNA as template. A single record per CDR3 protein comes from TCRdb applying MiXCR to the reads. The table shows more than 150,000 distinct CDR3 sequences, with less than 55% occurring only once. The sample taken for sequencing was sorted CD4+, CD8+, or CD8+CD57+ T cells (not recorded which) from PBMCs. These receptors came from a human donor in good health.

V and J are TRBV19 and TRBJ1-2; D is uncertain. The CDR3 length is 12 residues. CDR1 and CDR2 (germline): LNHDA, SQIVND (reference sequence). V dropped 6 bases and J dropped 8 bases, with 13 bases sitting between them. CDR3 nucleotide sequence: TGTGCCAGTAGCTGGGTGGGCCTCGGCTACACCTTC. This encodes CASSWVGLGYTF.

The chain employs TRBV6-2 or TRBV6-3 and TRBJ1-2, with D perhaps matching TRBD1 (6 bases). Germline CDR1 MNHEY, CDR2 SVGEGT. This CDR3 has 15 residues. V lost 7 bases and J 0 bases, leaving 15 bases between the germline ends. This CDR3 is CASNPSGAPNYGYTF. CDR3 bases: TGTGCCAGCAACCCGTCGGGGGCGCCTAACTATGGCTACACCTTC.

This clonotype was counted at least ten times. J is TRBJ2-7 and V is TRBV7-9, with D perhaps matching TRBD2 (6 bases). CDR3 size: 13 residues. Germline CDR1 is SEHNR and CDR2 is FQNEAQ (reference sequence). V lost 11 bases and J lost 2, with 16 bases in between. As DNA, the CDR3 is TGTGCCTACGGAGGGCCATCGACCTACGAGCAGTACTTC. Translated: CAYGGPSTYEQYF.

This clonotype was detected once. One end of the junction fails to match germline, which may point to a read error. The rearrangement links TRBV24-1 to TRBJ1-5; a weak D match, TRBD1 (5 bases). From germline, CDR1 is KGHDR and CDR2 SFDVKD. The CDR3 spans 15 residues. CDR3 coding DNA: TGTGCCACCGGTGACCGGACAAGCTTGAATCAGCCCCAGCATTTT. This codes for CATGDRTSLNQPQHF.

This clonotype occurred many times. The chain employs TRBV20-1 and TRBJ1-2; no firm D call. This CDR3 is built from 12 residues. Trimming removed 0 bases from V and 7 bases from J, with 9 bases in between. Germline CDR1 reads DFQATT; CDR2 reads SNEGSKA (reference sequence). The CDR3 loop reads CSAREAGLGYTF. CDR3 coding DNA: TGCAGTGCTAGAGAGGCCGGGCTTGGCTACACCTTC.

This clonotype was detected a few times. The chain employs TRBV6-5 and TRBJ1-2, with no clear D. Germline loops: CDR1 MNHEY, CDR2 SVGAGI. This CDR3 has 16 residues. The V gene lost 4 bases and the J gene lost 0 bases, with 15 bases spanning the gap. This CDR3 reads CASSSLWGTSNYGYTF. CDR3 bases: TGTGCCAGCAGTTCCTTGTGGGGAACGTCTAACTATGGCTACACCTTC.

In this sample, this clonotype turned up many times. The V call is TRBV20-1, the J call TRBJ2-7; TRBD1 aligns across 7 bases. Germline V gene lookup returns CDR1 DFQATT and CDR2 SNEGSKA (reference sequence). V was pared by 5 bases and J by 3 bases, with 4 bases of the junction left unmatched. The CDR3 is made up of 12 amino acids. CDR3 sequence: CSASGQNYEQYF. The CDR3 bases are TGCAGTGCTTCGGGACAGAACTACGAGCAGTACTTC.

V gene TRBV25-1 combines with J gene TRBJ2-7; the D call may be TRBD1 or TRBD2 (6 bases each). CDR3 length: 14 residues. V lost 4 bases and J 3 bases, leaving 13 bases between the germline ends. CDR1 is MGHDK, CDR2 SYGVNS, per germline. The CDR3 spells CASSVGGGNYEQYF. CDR3 nucleotides: TGTGCCAGCAGTGTTGGAGGGGGGAACTACGAGCAGTACTTC.